Listed below are T cell receptor beta chains from one sample, sequenced in a study of blood T cell repertoires in COVID-19. Using immunoSEQ multiplex PCR, the repertoire was profiled, and TCRdb retains in-frame clones only, with some absent. In the table there are 250,000 to 350,000 clones, 75% to 90% of which are singletons. The sample taken for sequencing was peripheral blood. The receptors were gathered from a woman aged 25 to 39 with active or convalescent COVID-19. Both conserved end residues are part of each CDR3. The order of the fields is V gene, clone size, D gene, J gene, CDR3 DNA, CDR3 protein. A D gene is named only where the DNA matches it firmly. Expanded clones are given a class, and other clones once, few, many or no size at all.

v_call: TRBV3-1/TRBV3-2; clone_size: -; d_call: TRBD1; j_call: TRBJ2-7; cdr3_nt: TGTGCCAGCAGCCAACAACAGGGGTACGAGCAGTACTTC; cdr3_aa: CASSQQQGYEQYF
v_call: TRBV19; clone_size: -; d_call: TRBD1; j_call: TRBJ1-1; cdr3_nt: TGTGCCAGTAGATCACAGGGGGCGGCGGACACTGAAGCTTTCTTT; cdr3_aa: CASRSQGAADTEAFF
v_call: TRBV7-9; clone_size: -; d_call: -; j_call: TRBJ2-7; cdr3_nt: TGTGCCAGCAGCCCCAGGGAGCAGTACTTC; cdr3_aa: CASSPREQYF
v_call: TRBV18; clone_size: once; d_call: -; j_call: TRBJ2-7; cdr3_nt: TGTGCCAGCTCTGGCGGGGTTGGGTACGAGCAGTACTTC; cdr3_aa: CASSGGVGYEQYF
v_call: TRBV5-8; clone_size: -; d_call: -; j_call: TRBJ2-1; cdr3_nt: TGTGCCAGCGGCAGCCTAGCGACGAGCTCCTACAATGAGCAGTTCTTC; cdr3_aa: CASGSLATSSYNEQFF
v_call: TRBV19; clone_size: -; d_call: -; j_call: TRBJ1-2; cdr3_nt: TGTGCCAGTAGTAGCAACACGGGCTACACCTTC; cdr3_aa: CASSSNTGYTF
v_call: TRBV2; clone_size: -; d_call: -; j_call: TRBJ2-5; cdr3_nt: TGTGCCAGCAGAAACGAAGGGGGAGGGGAGACCCAGTACTTC; cdr3_aa: CASRNEGGGETQYF
v_call: TRBV7-2; clone_size: -; d_call: -; j_call: TRBJ2-2; cdr3_nt: TGTGCCAGCAGCTTAGCACAGGGCGTCGGGACCGGGGAGCTGTTTTTT; cdr3_aa: CASSLAQGVGTGELFF
v_call: TRBV7-3; clone_size: -; d_call: -; j_call: TRBJ2-3; cdr3_nt: TGTGCCAGCAGCTTGTGGACTAGCACAGATACGCAGTATTTT; cdr3_aa: CASSLWTSTDTQYF
v_call: TRBV28; clone_size: once; d_call: -; j_call: TRBJ2-2; cdr3_nt: TGTGCCAGCAGTTTATTCCGGACACCACGCACCGGGGAGCTGTTTTTT; cdr3_aa: CASSLFRTPRTGELFF
v_call: TRBV6-2/TRBV6-3; clone_size: few; d_call: -; j_call: TRBJ1-6; cdr3_nt: TGTGCCAGCAGTTATGGCAGGGGAGATTCACCCCTCCACTTT; cdr3_aa: CASSYGRGDSPLHF
v_call: TRBV27; clone_size: -; d_call: TRBD2; j_call: TRBJ2-4; cdr3_nt: TGTGCCAGCAGTACACTAGCGGGGGGGATGAAAAACATTCAGTACTTC; cdr3_aa: CASSTLAGGMKNIQYF
v_call: TRBV2; clone_size: -; d_call: TRBD2; j_call: TRBJ2-2; cdr3_nt: TGTGCCAGCAGAAGTAGCGGGTCCTACACCGGGGAGCTGTTTTTT; cdr3_aa: CASRSSGSYTGELFF
v_call: TRBV18; clone_size: -; d_call: -; j_call: TRBJ2-7; cdr3_nt: TGTGCCAGCTCACCCTCCTATAGCCTAGGATCCTACGAGCAGTACTTC; cdr3_aa: CASSPSYSLGSYEQYF
v_call: TRBV14; clone_size: -; d_call: -; j_call: TRBJ2-3; cdr3_nt: TGTGCCAGCAGCCAAGTCTTGCGGGATACGCAGTATTTT; cdr3_aa: CASSQVLRDTQYF
v_call: TRBV3-1/TRBV3-2; clone_size: -; d_call: -; j_call: TRBJ2-7; cdr3_nt: TGTGCCAGCAGCCAGAGTCGCTCTCCGTACGAGCAGTACTTC; cdr3_aa: CASSQSRSPYEQYF
v_call: TRBV6-5; clone_size: -; d_call: -; j_call: TRBJ2-2; cdr3_nt: TGTGCCAGCAGTTTGCCAGGTGTCACCGGGGAGCTGTTTTTT; cdr3_aa: CASSLPGVTGELFF
v_call: TRBV27; clone_size: -; d_call: TRBD1; j_call: TRBJ1-6; cdr3_nt: TGTGCCAGCAAGACAGGGATCAATTCACCCCTCCACTTT; cdr3_aa: CASKTGINSPLHF
v_call: TRBV7-9; clone_size: -; d_call: TRBD2; j_call: TRBJ2-1; cdr3_nt: TGTGCCAGCAGCTTAAGGACTAGCGGGGGGCCTAGCTCCTACAATGAGCAGTTCTTC; cdr3_aa: CASSLRTSGGPSSYNEQFF
v_call: TRBV2; clone_size: -; d_call: -; j_call: TRBJ2-7; cdr3_nt: TGTGCCAGCAGTGACGGCGGGGCCCTCCGACGGGAGCAGTACTTC; cdr3_aa: CASSDGGALRREQYF
v_call: TRBV12-3/TRBV12-4; clone_size: -; d_call: -; j_call: TRBJ2-7; cdr3_nt: TGTGCCAGCAGTTTAGGCAGCTACGAGCAGTACTTC; cdr3_aa: CASSLGSYEQYF
v_call: TRBV6-4; clone_size: once; d_call: -; j_call: TRBJ2-3; cdr3_nt: TGTGCCAGCAGTGACGGCTTAACGGATACGCAGTATTTT; cdr3_aa: CASSDGLTDTQYF
v_call: TRBV19; clone_size: -; d_call: -; j_call: TRBJ1-5; cdr3_nt: TGTGCCAGTAGAAAAACGGCAGGTTGGGGCAATCAGCCCCAGCATTTT; cdr3_aa: CASRKTAGWGNQPQHF
v_call: TRBV7-3; clone_size: -; d_call: TRBD1; j_call: TRBJ1-2; cdr3_nt: TGTGCCAGCAGCTTAAGAGGGACAGGGTCCTATAACTATGGCTACACCTTC; cdr3_aa: CASSLRGTGSYNYGYTF
v_call: TRBV7-2; clone_size: -; d_call: -; j_call: TRBJ2-5; cdr3_nt: TGTGCCAGCAGCTCCGCCCCCCGGGAGACCCAGTACTTC; cdr3_aa: CASSSAPRETQYF
v_call: TRBV18; clone_size: -; d_call: -; j_call: TRBJ2-7; cdr3_nt: TGTGCCAGCTCACAGGGGTTTAGGTCCTACGAGCAGTACTTC; cdr3_aa: CASSQGFRSYEQYF
v_call: TRBV24-1; clone_size: -; d_call: TRBD1; j_call: TRBJ2-1; cdr3_nt: TGTGCCACCAGTAGGAGACAGGGATACAATGAGCAGTTCTTC; cdr3_aa: CATSRRQGYNEQFF
v_call: TRBV19; clone_size: -; d_call: -; j_call: TRBJ1-1; cdr3_nt: TGTGCCAGTAGTAAAGGACAGCTTTACACTGAAGCTTTCTTT; cdr3_aa: CASSKGQLYTEAFF
v_call: TRBV10-3; clone_size: -; d_call: -; j_call: TRBJ2-7; cdr3_nt: TGTGCCATCAGTGAGTCACACAATTCCTACGAGCAGTACTTC; cdr3_aa: CAISESHNSYEQYF
v_call: TRBV24-1; clone_size: -; d_call: -; j_call: TRBJ1-5; cdr3_nt: TGTGCCACCAGTGGGACAGTCAAAAATCAGCCCCAGCATTTT; cdr3_aa: CATSGTVKNQPQHF
v_call: TRBV14; clone_size: -; d_call: TRBD1; j_call: TRBJ2-1; cdr3_nt: TGTGCCAGCAGCCCCCGAGACAGGGGTTTTATGATCTCCTACAATGAGCAGTTCTTC; cdr3_aa: CASSPRDRGFMISYNEQFF
v_call: TRBV30; clone_size: few; d_call: TRBD1; j_call: TRBJ1-5; cdr3_nt: TGTGCCTGGAGTGGGAATCTACCGGGACAGGGAAACCAGCCCCAGCATTTT; cdr3_aa: CAWSGNLPGQGNQPQHF
v_call: TRBV7-9; clone_size: few; d_call: TRBD1; j_call: TRBJ1-1; cdr3_nt: TGTGCCAGCAGCCGGGACAGGGGTTTTGGGGCTTTCTTT; cdr3_aa: CASSRDRGFGAFF
v_call: TRBV2; clone_size: -; d_call: TRBD1; j_call: TRBJ1-6; cdr3_nt: TGTGCCAGCAGTGACACAGGGGGCGCAAATTCACCCCTCCACTTT; cdr3_aa: CASSDTGGANSPLHF
v_call: TRBV6-2/TRBV6-3; clone_size: few; d_call: -; j_call: TRBJ1-6; cdr3_nt: TGTGCCAGCAGCAGCGCCCGGCTCCAGGGTTCACCCCTCCACTTT; cdr3_aa: CASSSARLQGSPLHF
v_call: TRBV4-1; clone_size: once; d_call: -; j_call: TRBJ2-7; cdr3_nt: TGCGCCAGCAGCCAGGCCGGACAGTACGAGCAGTACTTC; cdr3_aa: CASSQAGQYEQYF
v_call: TRBV5-5; clone_size: -; d_call: TRBD2; j_call: TRBJ2-3; cdr3_nt: TGTGCCAGCAGCTCCGGACTAGCGGGGGGGCGGGGCACAGATACGCAGTATTTT; cdr3_aa: CASSSGLAGGRGTDTQYF
v_call: TRBV5-1; clone_size: -; d_call: TRBD1; j_call: TRBJ2-2; cdr3_nt: TGCGCCAGCAGCTTGCGGACAGGGGTCACCGGGGAGCTGTTTTTT; cdr3_aa: CASSLRTGVTGELFF
v_call: TRBV27; clone_size: -; d_call: -; j_call: TRBJ1-5; cdr3_nt: TGTGCCAGCAGTTGGCCGGAGAGTACGGATCAGCCCCAGCATTTT; cdr3_aa: CASSWPESTDQPQHF
v_call: TRBV7-2; clone_size: -; d_call: -; j_call: TRBJ2-7; cdr3_nt: TGTGCCAGCAGCCTCCGTCCCTACGAGCAGTACTTC; cdr3_aa: CASSLRPYEQYF
v_call: TRBV4-3; clone_size: -; d_call: TRBD1; j_call: TRBJ1-1; cdr3_nt: TGCGCCAGCAGCCAAGATCGGGGGACAGCCAACACTGAAGCTTTCTTT; cdr3_aa: CASSQDRGTANTEAFF
v_call: TRBV29-1; clone_size: -; d_call: -; j_call: TRBJ1-1; cdr3_nt: TGCAGCGTACAATACAGAGCCCTGAACACTGAAGCTTTCTTT; cdr3_aa: CSVQYRALNTEAFF
v_call: TRBV6-2/TRBV6-3; clone_size: -; d_call: -; j_call: TRBJ2-1; cdr3_nt: TGTGCCAGCAGGCCTAGCGTCGCGTGGTCCTACAATGAGCAGTTCTTC; cdr3_aa: CASRPSVAWSYNEQFF
v_call: TRBV19; clone_size: -; d_call: -; j_call: TRBJ1-2; cdr3_nt: TGTGCCAGTAACCCAGGGGATGGCTATGGCTACACCTTC; cdr3_aa: CASNPGDGYGYTF
v_call: TRBV19; clone_size: -; d_call: -; j_call: TRBJ1-2; cdr3_nt: TGTGCCGTCCAAGGCCAGGGACTTCCTAACTATGGCTACACCTTC; cdr3_aa: CAVQGQGLPNYGYTF
v_call: TRBV7-9; clone_size: -; d_call: TRBD1; j_call: TRBJ1-6; cdr3_nt: TGTGCCAGCAGGGGGACAGGAGGTTCACCCCTCCACTTT; cdr3_aa: CASRGTGGSPLHF
v_call: TRBV9; clone_size: -; d_call: -; j_call: TRBJ2-1; cdr3_nt: TGTGCCAGCAGCGTAGAATCCCGCGGGGCTGGGAGTGAGCAGTTCTTC; cdr3_aa: CASSVESRGAGSEQFF